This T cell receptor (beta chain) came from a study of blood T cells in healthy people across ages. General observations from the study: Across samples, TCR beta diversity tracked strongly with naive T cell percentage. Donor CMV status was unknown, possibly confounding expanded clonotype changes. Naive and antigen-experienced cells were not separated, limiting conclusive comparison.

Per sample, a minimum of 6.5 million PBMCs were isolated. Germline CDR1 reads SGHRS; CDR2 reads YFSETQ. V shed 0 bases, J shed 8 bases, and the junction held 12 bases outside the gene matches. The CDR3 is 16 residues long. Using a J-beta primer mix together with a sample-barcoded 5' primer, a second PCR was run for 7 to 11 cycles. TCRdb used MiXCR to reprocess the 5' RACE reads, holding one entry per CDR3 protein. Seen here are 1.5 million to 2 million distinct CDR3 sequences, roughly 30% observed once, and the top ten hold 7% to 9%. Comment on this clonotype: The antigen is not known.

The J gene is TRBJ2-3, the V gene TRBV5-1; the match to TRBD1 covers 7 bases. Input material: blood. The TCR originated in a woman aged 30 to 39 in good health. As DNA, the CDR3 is TGCGCCAGCAGCTTGGAGGGGGCTAGTAAGGCAGTTACGCAGTATTTT. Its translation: CASSLEGASKAVTQYF.